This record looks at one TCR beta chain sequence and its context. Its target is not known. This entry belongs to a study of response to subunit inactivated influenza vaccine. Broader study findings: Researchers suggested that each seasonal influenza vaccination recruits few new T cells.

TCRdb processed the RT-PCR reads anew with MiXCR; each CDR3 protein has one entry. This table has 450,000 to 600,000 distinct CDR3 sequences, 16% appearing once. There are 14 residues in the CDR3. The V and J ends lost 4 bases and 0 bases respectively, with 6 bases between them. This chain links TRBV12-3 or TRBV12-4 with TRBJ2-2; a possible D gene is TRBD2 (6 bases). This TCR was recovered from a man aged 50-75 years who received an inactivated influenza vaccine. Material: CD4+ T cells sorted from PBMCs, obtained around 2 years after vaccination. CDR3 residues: CASSSSANTGELFF. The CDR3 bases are TGTGCCAGCAGTTCTAGCGCGAACACCGGGGAGCTGTTTTTT.